Described below is a single T cell receptor (beta chain) sequence and its context. What it binds is unknown. V lost 4 bases and J 8 bases, leaving 15 bases between the germline ends. The CDR3 is 14 residues long. Germline lookup yields CDR1 MNHEY and CDR2 SMNVEV (reference sequence). CD45RO-negative, CCR7-selected cells formed the naive CD8 fraction, which excluded terminally differentiated effector memory CD45RA+ cells. The data derive from a study of shared clonotypes between healthy human individuals. The study's findings and limits: Rarefaction exposed incomplete sorted-subset sequencing despite large depth.

The table came from immunoSEQ multiplex PCR; TCRdb's copy has only in-frame clones and leaves some out. In the table there are under 850,000 clones, around 92% of which are singletons. Sequenced input: naive CD8+ T cells sorted from blood. This sequence originates from a man aged 30-40 years in good health. This sequence joins TRBV27 and TRBJ2-1, with D unresolved. DNA for the CDR3: TGTGCCAGCAGTTCCGAACAGAGCAGCGATGAGCAGTTCTTC. This codes for CASSSEQSSDEQFF.